This T cell receptor (beta chain) appears in the sequencing data of a study of CD8 T cells in ankylosing spondylitis (TCRdb year 2017). In the study overall: The study set out to find disease-linked TCR variants by profiling T cell receptor beta repertoires in ankylosing spondylitis patients and healthy donors. In total, the full study cohort was made up of some 110 healthy donors and 25 or so ankylosing spondylitis patients. Samples of peripheral blood were taken, and for ankylosing spondylitis patients, synovial fluid was collected as well. What the authors observed across the whole study: Some of the motif variants had been reported before in the synovial fluid and blood of reactive arthritis patients, a finding that suggests common disease-initiation mechanisms. Significant enrichment of the disease-linked clones was reported in matched synovial fluid samples from ankylosing spondylitis patients. A TCR beta motif made up of 7 to 9 highly homologous amino acid variants appeared to be characteristic of blood from ankylosing spondylitis patients. The disease-linked clones had a CD8+ phenotype and were found at relatively low frequencies in peripheral blood.

Taken from cysteine to phenylalanine, the CDR3 has 13 residues. The only DNA kept is the CDR3, 39 bases in frame from the first base. The trim is 7 bases for V and 4 bases for J, with a gap of 15 bases between the germline ends. CDR1 SGHRS and CDR2 YFSETQ are derived from the germline V gene. This clonotype was detected once. Its antigen is unknown. Within one base of it there is no much larger clone, and no base qualities were kept. Support from one read is weak. Sequencing used an Illumina HiSeq 2500. TCR beta libraries were prepared by quantitative 5'-RACE with molecular barcodes. The source study handled its data this way. A new computational method based on a probabilistic model of VDJ rearrangement was used to identify disease-linked TCR variants. TCRdb trimmed public reads at Q25 via fastp, called clones via MiXCR and kept in-frame beta chains. Rows are combined by CDR3 protein, so each entry shows the most common genes and DNA. These V and J calls rely on TCRdb rather than the paper's analysis. Recorded for this sample are hundreds of thousands of distinct CDR3 sequences; over 9.5% of them occurred a single time. 0.51% of the sample is in the top ten clones.

The rearranged chain carries TRBV5-1 and TRBJ2-7, and TRBD2 may be the D gene, going by 6 matching bases. Sample: blood, either unsorted or a sorted T cell fraction (not recorded which). This TCR was recovered from a male donor with ankylosing spondylitis. CDR3 reads: CASGRVAAYEQYF. The DNA reads as follows: TGCGCCAGCGGCCGGGTAGCGGCATACGAGCAGTACTTC.